The rows below give T cell receptor beta chains drawn from one sample of a study of T cell responses to AZD1222 COVID-19 vaccine. Clones were read by immunoSEQ multiplex PCR, and TCRdb kept only the in-frame ones, dropping some. The sample holds tens of thousands of clones, about nine tenths seen once. Sequenced here: peripheral blood, sampled on day 0 of MenACWY control vaccination. Receptor source: an adult in good health. Each CDR3 is given with its conserved first and last residue. Each record gives: J gene, V gene, clone size, D gene, CDR3 DNA, CDR3 protein. D genes are given only for firm matches. Size tells how often a clone was seen (once, few, many) or the class of an expanded clone, and some rows leave it out.

J: TRBJ2-7; V: TRBV7-2; size: -; D: -; DNA: TGTGCCAGCAGCTTCTCAGGGTTCTCCTACGAGCAGTACTTC; CDR3: CASSFSGFSYEQYF
J: TRBJ1-2; V: TRBV6-5; size: few; D: TRBD1; DNA: TGTGCCAGCGGACTCGGGACAGGGGAATCCTATGGCTACACCTTC; CDR3: CASGLGTGESYGYTF
J: TRBJ1-5; V: TRBV7-3; size: -; D: -; DNA: TGTGCCAGCAGCTTAAAGAGGGGGGGTAGCAATCAGCCCCAGCATTTT; CDR3: CASSLKRGGSNQPQHF
J: TRBJ1-6; V: TRBV9; size: -; D: -; DNA: TGTGCCAGCAGCGACCGGGGACACTATAATTCACCCCTCCACTTT; CDR3: CASSDRGHYNSPLHF
J: TRBJ2-7; V: TRBV9; size: once; D: TRBD1; DNA: TGTGCCAGAGGACAGGGGGCTGGCTACGAGCAGTACTTC; CDR3: CARGQGAGYEQYF
J: TRBJ2-3; V: TRBV5-4; size: -; D: TRBD2; DNA: TGTGCCAGCGACTCCGGACAGCGGGGGGGCAAAGATACGCAGTATTTT; CDR3: CASDSGQRGGKDTQYF
J: TRBJ1-2; V: TRBV14; size: -; D: TRBD1; DNA: TGTGCCAGCAGCCAAGGGACAGGATGGCTCTATGGCTACACCTTC; CDR3: CASSQGTGWLYGYTF
J: TRBJ1-2; V: TRBV12-3/TRBV12-4; size: -; D: -; DNA: TGTGCCAGCAGTGAGGACCGGGAAGGCTACACCTTC; CDR3: CASSEDREGYTF
J: TRBJ1-2; V: TRBV5-1; size: -; D: -; DNA: TGCGCCAGCAGCTTGTCAGGGGTATCTGGCTACACCTTC; CDR3: CASSLSGVSGYTF
J: TRBJ1-5; V: TRBV7-9; size: -; D: -; DNA: TGTGCCAGCAGCCTCGGGGTGGGTCGCAATCAGCCCCAGCATTTT; CDR3: CASSLGVGRNQPQHF
J: TRBJ2-7; V: TRBV25-1; size: -; D: TRBD1; DNA: TGCTACCCCGTGGGCAACAATTCGTCCGGGACAGACCCTACTGAGCAGTACTTC; CDR3: CYPVGNNSSGTDPTEQYF
J: TRBJ2-1; V: TRBV27; size: -; D: TRBD1; DNA: TGTGCCAGCAGGCGGGGGACAGGGGTGAATGAGCAGTTCTTC; CDR3: CASRRGTGVNEQFF
J: TRBJ2-7; V: TRBV5-6; size: -; D: -; DNA: TGTGCCAGCAGCTTGGGGGACAACCCCTCCTACGAGCAGTACTTC; CDR3: CASSLGDNPSYEQYF
J: TRBJ1-1; V: TRBV12-3/TRBV12-4; size: -; D: -; DNA: TGTGCCAGCAGTTTTAACCCGGGCACTGAAGCTTTCTTT; CDR3: CASSFNPGTEAFF
J: TRBJ2-7; V: TRBV6-1; size: -; D: -; DNA: TGTGCCAGCAGTGAGCGCCCCCTCGAGCAGTACTTC; CDR3: CASSERPLEQYF
J: TRBJ1-1; V: TRBV6-1; size: -; D: -; DNA: TGTGCCAGCAGTGAAACAACAGGGACTTGGGGTGAAGCTTTCTTT; CDR3: CASSETTGTWGEAFF
J: TRBJ1-6; V: TRBV9; size: -; D: -; DNA: TGTGCCAGCAGCGTAGGTGGGGGAGTCTCACCCCTCCACTTT; CDR3: CASSVGGGVSPLHF
J: TRBJ2-2; V: TRBV27; size: -; D: -; DNA: TGTGCCAGCAGTTTTCTTGCTAGTACCGGGGAGCTGTTTTTT; CDR3: CASSFLASTGELFF
J: TRBJ1-5; V: TRBV2; size: -; D: -; DNA: TGTGCCAGCGGGGAGACTGGGGGCAATCAGCCCCAGCATTTT; CDR3: CASGETGGNQPQHF
J: TRBJ1-6; V: TRBV29-1; size: -; D: TRBD1; DNA: TGCAGCGTGTCCGTGGGACAGGGTAATTCACCCCTCCACTTT; CDR3: CSVSVGQGNSPLHF
J: TRBJ2-1; V: TRBV5-1; size: -; D: TRBD2; DNA: TGCGCCAGCAGCACCCAACTAGCGGGGGGTTACAATGAGCAGTTCTTC; CDR3: CASSTQLAGGYNEQFF
J: TRBJ1-2; V: TRBV5-6; size: -; D: -; DNA: TGTGCCAGCAGCTTGGTGGCAGCTTTGAACTATGGCTACACCTTC; CDR3: CASSLVAALNYGYTF
J: TRBJ1-6; V: TRBV30; size: -; D: TRBD1; DNA: TGTGCCTGGAGCCCGGGACAGGGAAGGTCACCCCTCCACTTT; CDR3: CAWSPGQGRSPLHF
J: TRBJ2-7; V: TRBV4-1; size: -; D: -; DNA: TGCGCCAGCAGCCTGACGGGGGCCTACGAGCAGTACTTC; CDR3: CASSLTGAYEQYF
J: TRBJ2-1; V: TRBV24-1; size: -; D: TRBD1; DNA: TGTGCCACCAGTGACGCATCCGGGACAGGGTCCTACAATGAGCAGTTCTTC; CDR3: CATSDASGTGSYNEQFF
J: TRBJ1-5; V: TRBV19; size: -; D: -; DNA: TGTGCCAGTAGCAAAACCTCCGGGCCCCAGCATTTT; CDR3: CASSKTSGPQHF
J: TRBJ1-5; V: TRBV28; size: -; D: -; DNA: TGTGCCAGCAGTTTAGGGATGGGGGTTCAGCCCCAGCATTTT; CDR3: CASSLGMGVQPQHF
J: TRBJ2-1; V: TRBV6-2/TRBV6-3; size: -; D: TRBD1; DNA: TGTGCCAGCAGTTACAGGGACAGGGATGAGCAGTTCTTC; CDR3: CASSYRDRDEQFF
J: TRBJ2-1; V: TRBV11-3; size: -; D: -; DNA: TGTGCCAGCAGCTCACGGGGGGCCCACAATGAGCAGTTCTTC; CDR3: CASSSRGAHNEQFF
J: TRBJ1-2; V: TRBV7-2; size: -; D: -; DNA: TGTGCCAGCAGCTTATCCGGACAGAACTATGGCTACACCTTC; CDR3: CASSLSGQNYGYTF
J: TRBJ1-3; V: TRBV7-8; size: -; D: -; DNA: TGTGCCAGCAGCCTAGGAGGAAACACCATATATTTT; CDR3: CASSLGGNTIYF